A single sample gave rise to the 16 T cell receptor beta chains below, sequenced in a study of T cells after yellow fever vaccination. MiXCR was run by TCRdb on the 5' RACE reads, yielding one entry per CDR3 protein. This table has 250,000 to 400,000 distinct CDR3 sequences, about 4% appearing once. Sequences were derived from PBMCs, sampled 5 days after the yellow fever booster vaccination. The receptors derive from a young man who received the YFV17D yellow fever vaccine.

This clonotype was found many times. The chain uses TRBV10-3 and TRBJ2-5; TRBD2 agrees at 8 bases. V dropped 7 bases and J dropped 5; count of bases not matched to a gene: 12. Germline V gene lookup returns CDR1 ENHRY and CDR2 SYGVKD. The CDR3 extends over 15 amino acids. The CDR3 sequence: CAINGDSGDDETQYF. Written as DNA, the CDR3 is TGTGCCATCAATGGGGATAGCGGGGATGACGAGACCCAGTACTTC.

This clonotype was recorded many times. The CDR3 DNA reads as TGTGCCAGCAGTACGGGGACAGGGCATAATTCACCCCTCCACTTT. Protein: CASSTGTGHNSPLHF. The genes are TRBV27 and TRBJ1-6, with TRBD1 matching 9 bases. V shed 5 bases, J shed 5 bases, and the junction held 4 bases outside the gene matches. In germline, CDR1 is MNHEY, CDR2 SMNVEV (reference sequence). This CDR3 contains 15 residues.

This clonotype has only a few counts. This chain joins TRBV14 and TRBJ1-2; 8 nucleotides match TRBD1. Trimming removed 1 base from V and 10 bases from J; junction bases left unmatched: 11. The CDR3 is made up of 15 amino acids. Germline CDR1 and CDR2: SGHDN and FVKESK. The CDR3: CASSQGQTGALDYTF. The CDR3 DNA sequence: TGTGCCAGCAGCCAAGGCCAGACAGGGGCCCTTGACTACACCTTC.

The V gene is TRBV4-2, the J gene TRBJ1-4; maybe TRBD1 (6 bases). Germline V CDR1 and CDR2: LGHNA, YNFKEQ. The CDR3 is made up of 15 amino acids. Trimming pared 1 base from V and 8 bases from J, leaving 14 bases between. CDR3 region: CASSQVWAGEEKLFF. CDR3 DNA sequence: TGTGCCAGCAGCCAAGTTTGGGCAGGGGAAGAAAAACTGTTTTTT.

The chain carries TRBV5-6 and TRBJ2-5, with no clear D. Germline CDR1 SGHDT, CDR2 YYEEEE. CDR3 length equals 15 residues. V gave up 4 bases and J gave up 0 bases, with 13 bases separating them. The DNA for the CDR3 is TGTGCCAGCAGCCTACGACGGTGGTACCAAGAGACCCAGTACTTC. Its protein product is CASSLRRWYQETQYF.

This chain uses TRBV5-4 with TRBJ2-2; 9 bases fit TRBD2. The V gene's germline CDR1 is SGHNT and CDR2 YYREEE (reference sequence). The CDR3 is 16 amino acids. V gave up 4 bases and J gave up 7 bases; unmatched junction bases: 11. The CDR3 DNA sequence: TGTGCCAGCAGCCCCCCGGCGGGGGGGCGCGGCGGGGAGCTGTTTTTT. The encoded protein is CASSPPAGGRGGELFF.

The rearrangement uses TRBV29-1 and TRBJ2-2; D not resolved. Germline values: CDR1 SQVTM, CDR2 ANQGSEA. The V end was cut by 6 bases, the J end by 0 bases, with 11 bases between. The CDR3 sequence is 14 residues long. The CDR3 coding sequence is TGCAGCGTCACCTCGGGCTCGAACACCGGGGAGCTGTTTTTT. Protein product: CSVTSGSNTGELFF.

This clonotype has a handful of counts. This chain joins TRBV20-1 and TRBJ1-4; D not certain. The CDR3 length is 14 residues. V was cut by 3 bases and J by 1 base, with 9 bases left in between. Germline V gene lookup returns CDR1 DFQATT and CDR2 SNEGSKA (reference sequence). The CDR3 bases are TGCAGTGCTAGTGGTGCGGGAACTAATGAAAAACTGTTTTTT. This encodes CSASGAGTNEKLFF.

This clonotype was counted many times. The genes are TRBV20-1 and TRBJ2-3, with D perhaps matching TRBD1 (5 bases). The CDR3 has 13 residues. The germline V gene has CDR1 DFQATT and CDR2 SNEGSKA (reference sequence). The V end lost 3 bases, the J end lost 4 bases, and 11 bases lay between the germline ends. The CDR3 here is CSASLQGPDTQYF. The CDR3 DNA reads TGCAGTGCTAGTTTGCAGGGTCCAGATACGCAGTATTTT.

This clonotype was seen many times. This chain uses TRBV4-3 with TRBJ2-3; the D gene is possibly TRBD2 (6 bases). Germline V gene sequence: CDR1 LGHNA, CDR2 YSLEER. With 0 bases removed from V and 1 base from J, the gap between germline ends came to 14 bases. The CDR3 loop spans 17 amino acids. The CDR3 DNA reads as TGCGCCAGCAGCCAAGATCCACCCGGCGGGGGCACAGATACGCAGTATTTT. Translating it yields CASSQDPPGGGTDTQYF.

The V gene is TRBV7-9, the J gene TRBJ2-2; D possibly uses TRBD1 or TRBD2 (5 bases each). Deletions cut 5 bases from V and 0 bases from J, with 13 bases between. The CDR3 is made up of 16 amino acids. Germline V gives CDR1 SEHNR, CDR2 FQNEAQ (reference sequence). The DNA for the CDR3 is TGTGCCAGCAGCGTTGGGGGAGCATCGAACACCGGGGAGCTGTTTTTT. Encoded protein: CASSVGGASNTGELFF.

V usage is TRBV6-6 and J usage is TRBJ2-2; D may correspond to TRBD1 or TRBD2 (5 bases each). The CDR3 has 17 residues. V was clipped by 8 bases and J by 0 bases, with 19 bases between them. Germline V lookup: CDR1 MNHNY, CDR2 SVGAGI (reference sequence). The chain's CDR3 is CASLGVRPLANTGELFF. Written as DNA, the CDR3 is TGTGCCAGCCTGGGGGTCCGGCCACTAGCGAACACCGGGGAGCTGTTTTTT.

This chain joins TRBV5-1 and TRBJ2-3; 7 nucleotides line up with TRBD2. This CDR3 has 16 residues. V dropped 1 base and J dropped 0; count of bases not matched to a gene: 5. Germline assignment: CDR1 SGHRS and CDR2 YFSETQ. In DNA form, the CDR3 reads TGCGCCAGCAGCTTGTCTAGCGGACCTAGCACAGATACGCAGTATTTT. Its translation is CASSLSSGPSTDTQYF.

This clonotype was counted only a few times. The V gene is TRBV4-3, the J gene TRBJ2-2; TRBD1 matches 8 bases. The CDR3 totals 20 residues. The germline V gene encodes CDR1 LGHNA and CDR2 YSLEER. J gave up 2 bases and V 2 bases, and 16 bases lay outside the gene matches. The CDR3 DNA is TGCGCCAGCAGCCAAACCCACCAGACAGGGGCGGTGTTCAACACCGGGGAGCTGTTTTTT. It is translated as CASSQTHQTGAVFNTGELFF.

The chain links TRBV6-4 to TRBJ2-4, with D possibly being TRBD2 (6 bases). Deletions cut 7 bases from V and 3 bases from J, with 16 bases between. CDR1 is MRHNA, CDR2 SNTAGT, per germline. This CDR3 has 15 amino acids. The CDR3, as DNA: TGTGCCAGCACTCTTAGCGGAGAGAACAAAAACATTCAGTACTTC. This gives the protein CASTLSGENKNIQYF.

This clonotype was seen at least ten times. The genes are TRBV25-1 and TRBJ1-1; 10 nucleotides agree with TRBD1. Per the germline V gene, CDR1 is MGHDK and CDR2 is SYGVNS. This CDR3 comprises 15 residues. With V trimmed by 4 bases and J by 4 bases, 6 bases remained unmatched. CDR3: CASSGQGAWGTEAFF. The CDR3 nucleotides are TGTGCCAGCAGTGGACAGGGGGCTTGGGGCACTGAAGCTTTCTTT.